This TCR beta chain is from a study of OX40 agonist ivuxolimab in advanced cancers. Broadly, across the study: The costimulatory receptor OX40 (CD134) was targeted by ivuxolimab, a fully human IgG2 agonistic monoclonal antibody. The paper reports the monotherapy dose-escalation portion (N of about 50 patients) of the phase I ivuxolimab trial. Three dose-escalation patients achieved partial responses, one with hepatocellular carcinoma and two with cutaneous melanoma. Intravenous ivuxolimab was administered to patients every 2 weeks at six dose levels: 0.01, 0.1, 0.3, 1.5, 3 and 10 mg/kg. In the dose-escalation cohort, around four fifths of patients were male, and the mean age was around 60 years, with a range of roughly 20 to 80. Of the 50 or so patients in dose escalation, 19 had hepatocellular carcinoma, about 15 had melanoma, 9 had renal cell carcinoma and 9 had head and neck cancer. Patients were allowed to have had prior anti-PD-1, anti-PD-L1 or anti-CTLA-4 therapy, and more than 30% of the dose-escalation patients had previously received checkpoint inhibitors. Peripheral TCRbeta sequencing was intended to test whether TCR sequence diversity was altered and clonal T-cell expansion was caused by ivuxolimab. Results the study describes overall, beyond this receptor: Clonal expansion of both CD4+ and CD8+ blood T cells was observed from baseline to week 6 at doses 0.1 to 3.0 mg/kg. Partial responders in the 0.1-3.0 mg/kg groups had among the lowest normalized peripheral clonal expansion, especially among CD8+ T cells. Low levels of normalized T-cell clonal expansion were also seen in some patients who did not respond. The antigen specificity of the clonally expanded peripheral T cells was not determined. After ivuxolimab, more expanded clones were found on average in CD8+ T cells than in CD4+ T cells.

For sequencing of the TCRbeta CDR3 region, genomic DNA was extracted from the sorted cells. TCRbeta CDR3 regions were sequenced using the immunoSEQ Assay. Entries here come from immuneACCESS through TCRdb and include only in-frame sequences with V and J called. Some clones fail to appear in such tables; in the studies checked, an unresolved V gene covers under half of the shortfall, and the cause of the remainder is unknown. The sample yields under 85,000 clones; roughly 85% were counted once. The top ten clones comprise around 4.1% of the sample. The germline V gene specifies MDHEN as CDR1 and SYDVKM as CDR2. At the junction V is shortened by 6 bases and J by 6 bases; bases outside the gene matches: 8. The CDR3, from cysteine to phenylalanine, totals 15 residues. The kept DNA is CDR3 alone, 45 bases in frame from the first base. Patients with a history of autoimmune disease or receiving systemic immunosuppression were excluded from the trial. Peripheral blood for TCR sequencing was collected from all dose cohorts at baseline, on cycle 4 day 1, and on cycle 7 day 1. Samples were obtained from an open-label, multicenter, first-in-human phase I dose-escalation trial of ivuxolimab. Adults with locally advanced or metastatic melanoma, renal cell carcinoma, hepatocellular carcinoma or head and neck squamous cell carcinoma were enrolled in the trial. CD4+ and CD8+ T cells were sorted separately from peripheral blood before TCR sequencing.

For this clone: Its antigen specificity is not known. Nothing much larger sits one base from this clone, and base qualities are not available.

The sequence came from an adult with an advanced solid tumor such as melanoma, head and neck, liver or kidney cancer. Sequences were derived from CD4+ or CD8+ T cells sorted from blood, sampled in a trial of the OX40 agonist ivuxolimab. The rearrangement joined TRBV28 to TRBJ1-5; 10 middle bases align to TRBD1. The CDR3 protein: CASRTPTGGIQPQHF. The DNA sequence is as follows: TGTGCCAGCAGAACACCGACAGGGGGCATTCAGCCCCAGCATTTT.